This T cell receptor beta chain originates from a study of blood T cell repertoires in COVID-19. The wider study: Some COVID-19 samples were acute and others convalescent; all came from the United States, Italy and Spain. Sources were T cells, B-cell-depleted T cells, or PBMCs; the material itself was cDNA or gDNA.

Methods used by the authors: Reference gene primer amplification gave nucleated cell count estimates. Sequenced by immunoSEQ multiplex PCR; TCRdb stores in-frame clones only, minus some. The V and J calls and clone size come from that table; D and trimming were worked out from the DNA. This table holds about 260,000 clones, under 90% found once. Germline loops: CDR1 MDHEN, CDR2 SYDVKM. The CDR3 is 18 amino acids. V lost 6 bases and J lost 5; bases outside the gene matches: 9. Sequences were obtained from peripheral blood. The J gene is TRBJ2-2, the V gene TRBV28; 16 bases map to TRBD2. The sequence was obtained from a man aged 55 to 69 with acute or convalescent COVID-19. The CDR3, as DNA: TGTGCCAGCAGACAACCGGGACTAGCGGGAGGGGGGACCGGGGAGCTGTTTTTT. This translates into CASRQPGLAGGGTGELFF.